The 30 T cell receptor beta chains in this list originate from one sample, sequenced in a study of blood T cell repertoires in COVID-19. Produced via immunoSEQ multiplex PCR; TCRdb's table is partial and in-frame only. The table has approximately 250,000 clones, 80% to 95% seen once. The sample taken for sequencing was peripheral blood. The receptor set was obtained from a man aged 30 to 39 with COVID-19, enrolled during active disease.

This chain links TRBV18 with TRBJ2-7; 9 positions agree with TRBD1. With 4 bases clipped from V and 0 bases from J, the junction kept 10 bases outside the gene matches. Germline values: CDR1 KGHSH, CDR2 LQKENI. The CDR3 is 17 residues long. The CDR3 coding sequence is TGTGCCAGCTCACTTTACCCCGGGACAGGGAACTCCTACGAGCAGTACTTC. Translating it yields CASSLYPGTGNSYEQYF.

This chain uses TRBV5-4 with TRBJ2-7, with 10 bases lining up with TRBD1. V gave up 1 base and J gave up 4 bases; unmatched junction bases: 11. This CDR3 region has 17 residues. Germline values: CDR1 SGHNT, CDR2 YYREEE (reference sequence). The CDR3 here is CASSLIPPTGGIYEQYF. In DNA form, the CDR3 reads TGTGCCAGCAGCTTGATCCCACCGACAGGGGGCATTTACGAGCAGTACTTC.

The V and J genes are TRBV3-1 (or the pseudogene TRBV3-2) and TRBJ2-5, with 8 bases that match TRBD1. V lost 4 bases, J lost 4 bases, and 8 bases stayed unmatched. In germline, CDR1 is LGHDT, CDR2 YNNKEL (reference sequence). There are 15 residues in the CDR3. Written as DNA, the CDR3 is TGTGCCAGCAGCCTACGGACAGGGTGGGCAGAGACCCAGTACTTC. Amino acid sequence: CASSLRTGWAETQYF.

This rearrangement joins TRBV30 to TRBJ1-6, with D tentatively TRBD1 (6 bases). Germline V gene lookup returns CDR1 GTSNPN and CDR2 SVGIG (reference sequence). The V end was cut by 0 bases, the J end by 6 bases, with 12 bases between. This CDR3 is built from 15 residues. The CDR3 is CAWSVPGVGNSPLHF. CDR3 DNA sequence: TGTGCCTGGAGTGTACCAGGGGTTGGTAATTCACCCCTCCACTTT.

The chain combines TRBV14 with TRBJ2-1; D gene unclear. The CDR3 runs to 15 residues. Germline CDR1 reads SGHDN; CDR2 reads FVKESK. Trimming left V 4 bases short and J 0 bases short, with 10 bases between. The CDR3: CASSLPTGSYNEQFF. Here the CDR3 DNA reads TGTGCCAGCAGCCTCCCTACTGGCTCCTACAATGAGCAGTTCTTC.

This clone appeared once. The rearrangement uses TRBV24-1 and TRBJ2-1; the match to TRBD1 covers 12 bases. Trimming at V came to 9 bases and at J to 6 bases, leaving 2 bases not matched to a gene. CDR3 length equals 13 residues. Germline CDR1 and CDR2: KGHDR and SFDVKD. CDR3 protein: CATWDRGLNEQFF. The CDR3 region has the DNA TGTGCCACCTGGGACAGGGGGCTCAATGAGCAGTTCTTC.

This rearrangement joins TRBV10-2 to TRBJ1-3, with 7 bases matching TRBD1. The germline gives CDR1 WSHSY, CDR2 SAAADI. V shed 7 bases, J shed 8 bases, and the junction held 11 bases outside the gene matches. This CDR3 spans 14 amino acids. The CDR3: CASTSHRGQDTIYF. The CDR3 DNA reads TGCGCCAGCACTTCACACAGGGGCCAGGACACCATATATTTT.

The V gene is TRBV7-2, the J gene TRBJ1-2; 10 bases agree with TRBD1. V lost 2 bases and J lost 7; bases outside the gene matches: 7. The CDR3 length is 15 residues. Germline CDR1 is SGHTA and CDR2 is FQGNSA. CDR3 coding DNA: TGTGCCAGCAGCTTAAGACAGGGGGCCAAGGGTGGCTACACCTTC. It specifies CASSLRQGAKGGYTF.

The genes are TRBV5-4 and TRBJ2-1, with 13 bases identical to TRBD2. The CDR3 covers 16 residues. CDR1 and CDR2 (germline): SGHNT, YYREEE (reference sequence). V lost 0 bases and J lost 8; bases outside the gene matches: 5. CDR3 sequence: CASSLGLAGGWDEQFF. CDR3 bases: TGTGCCAGCAGCTTGGGACTAGCGGGGGGCTGGGATGAGCAGTTCTTC. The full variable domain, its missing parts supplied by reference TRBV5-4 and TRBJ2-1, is ETGVTQSPTHLIKTRGQQVTLRCSSQSGHNTVSWYQQALGQGPQFIFQYYREEENGRGNFPPRFSGLQFPNYSSELNVNALELDDSALYLCASSLGLAGGWDEQFFGPGTRLTVL.

The CDR3 loop reads CASSPPTGGINSPLHF. The CDR3 nucleotides are TGTGCCAGCTCACCACCGACAGGGGGTATTAATTCACCCCTCCACTTT. The rearrangement joins TRBV18 to TRBJ1-6; the match to TRBD1 covers 9 bases. Germline V gene sequence: CDR1 KGHSH, CDR2 LQKENI. The CDR3 runs 16 residues. With V trimmed by 0 bases and J by 6 bases, 3 bases remained unmatched.

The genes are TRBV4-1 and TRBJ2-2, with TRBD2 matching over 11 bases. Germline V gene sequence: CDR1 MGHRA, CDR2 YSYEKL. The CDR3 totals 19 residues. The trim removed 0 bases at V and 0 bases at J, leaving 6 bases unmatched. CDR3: CASSQEDLAGGANTGELFF. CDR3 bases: TGCGCCAGCAGCCAAGAGGACCTAGCGGGGGGAGCGAACACCGGGGAGCTGTTTTTT.

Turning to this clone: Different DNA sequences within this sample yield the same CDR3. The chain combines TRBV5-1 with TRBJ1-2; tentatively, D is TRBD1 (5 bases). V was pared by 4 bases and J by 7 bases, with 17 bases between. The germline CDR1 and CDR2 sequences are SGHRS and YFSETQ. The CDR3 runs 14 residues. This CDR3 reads CASSPPAGEGGYTF. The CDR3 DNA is TGCGCCAGCAGCCCTCCGGCGGGGGAGGGTGGCTACACCTTC.

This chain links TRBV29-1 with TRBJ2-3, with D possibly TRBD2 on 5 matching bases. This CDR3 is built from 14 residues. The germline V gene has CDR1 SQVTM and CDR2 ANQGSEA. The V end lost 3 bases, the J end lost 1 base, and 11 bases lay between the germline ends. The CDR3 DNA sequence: TGCAGCGTTGACAGAGACTATGGCACAGATACGCAGTATTTT. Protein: CSVDRDYGTDTQYF.

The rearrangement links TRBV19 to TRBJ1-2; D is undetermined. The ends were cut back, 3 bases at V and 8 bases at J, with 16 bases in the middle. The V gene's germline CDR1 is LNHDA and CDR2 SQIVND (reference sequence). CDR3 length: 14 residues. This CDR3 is CASSMSVANGGYTF. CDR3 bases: TGTGCCAGTAGTATGTCCGTAGCTAACGGGGGCTACACCTTC.

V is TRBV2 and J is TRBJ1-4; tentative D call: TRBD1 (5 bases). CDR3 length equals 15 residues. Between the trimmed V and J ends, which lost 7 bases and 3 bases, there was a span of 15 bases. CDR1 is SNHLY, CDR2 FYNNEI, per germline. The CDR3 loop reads CASNPGSGANEKLFF. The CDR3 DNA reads TGTGCCAGCAACCCAGGGTCTGGGGCTAATGAAAAACTGTTTTTT.

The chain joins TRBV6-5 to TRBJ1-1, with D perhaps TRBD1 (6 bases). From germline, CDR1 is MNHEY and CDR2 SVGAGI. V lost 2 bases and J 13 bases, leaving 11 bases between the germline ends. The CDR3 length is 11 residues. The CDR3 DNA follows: TGTGCCAGCAGTTACACAGGGAAGGTTTTCTTT. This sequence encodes CASSYTGKVFF.

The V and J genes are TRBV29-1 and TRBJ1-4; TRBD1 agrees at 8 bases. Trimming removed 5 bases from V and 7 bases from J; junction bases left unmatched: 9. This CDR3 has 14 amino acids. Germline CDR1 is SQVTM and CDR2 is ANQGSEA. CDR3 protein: CSVSQGTGGEKLFF. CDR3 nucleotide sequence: TGCAGCGTTTCACAAGGGACAGGAGGTGAAAAACTGTTTTTT. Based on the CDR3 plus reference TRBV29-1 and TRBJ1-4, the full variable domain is SAVISQKPSRDICQRGTSLTIQCQVDSQVTMMFWYRQQPGQSLTLIATANQGSEATYESGFVIDKFPISRPNLTFSTLTVSNMSPEDSSIYLCSVSQGTGGEKLFFGSGTQLSVL.

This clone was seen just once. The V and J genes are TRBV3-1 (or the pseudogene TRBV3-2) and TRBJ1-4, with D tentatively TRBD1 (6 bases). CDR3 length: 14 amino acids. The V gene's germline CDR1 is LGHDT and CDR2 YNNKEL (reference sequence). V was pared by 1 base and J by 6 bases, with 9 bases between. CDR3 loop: CASSQGRGHEKLFF. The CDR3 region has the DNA TGTGCCAGCAGCCAAGGGCGGGGGCATGAAAAACTGTTTTTT.

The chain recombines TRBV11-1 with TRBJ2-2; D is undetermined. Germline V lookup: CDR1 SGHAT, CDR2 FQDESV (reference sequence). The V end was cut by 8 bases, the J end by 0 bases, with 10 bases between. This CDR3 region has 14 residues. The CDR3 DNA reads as TGTGCCAGCCGGTACCGAGCGAACACCGGGGAGCTGTTTTTT. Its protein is CASRYRANTGELFF.

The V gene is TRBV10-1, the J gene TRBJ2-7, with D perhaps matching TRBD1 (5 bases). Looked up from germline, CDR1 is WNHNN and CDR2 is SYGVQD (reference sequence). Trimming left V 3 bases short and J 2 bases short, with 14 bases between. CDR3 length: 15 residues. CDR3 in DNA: TGCGCCAGCAGTGAACAGGTTGGCGTCGCCTACGAGCAGTACTTC. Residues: CASSEQVGVAYEQYF.

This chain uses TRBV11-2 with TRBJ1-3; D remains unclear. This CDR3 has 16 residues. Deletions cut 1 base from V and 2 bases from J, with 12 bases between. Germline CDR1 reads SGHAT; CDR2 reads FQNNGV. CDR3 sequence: CASSLVAGSAGNTIYF. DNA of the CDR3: TGTGCCAGCAGCTTAGTTGCGGGTTCTGCTGGAAACACCATATATTTT.

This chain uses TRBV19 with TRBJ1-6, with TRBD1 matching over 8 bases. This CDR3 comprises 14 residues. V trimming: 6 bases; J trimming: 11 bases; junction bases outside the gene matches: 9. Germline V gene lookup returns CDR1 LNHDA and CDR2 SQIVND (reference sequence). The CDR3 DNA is TGTGCCAGTAGGGGCCGGACAGGGAGGACACCCCTCCACTTT. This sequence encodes CASRGRTGRTPLHF. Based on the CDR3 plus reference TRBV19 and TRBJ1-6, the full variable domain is DGGITQSPKYLFRKEGQNVTLSCEQNLNHDAMYWYRQDPGQGLRLIYYSQIVNDFQKGDIAEGYSVSREKKESFPLTVTSAQKNPTAFYLCASRGRTGRTPLHFGNGTRLTVT.

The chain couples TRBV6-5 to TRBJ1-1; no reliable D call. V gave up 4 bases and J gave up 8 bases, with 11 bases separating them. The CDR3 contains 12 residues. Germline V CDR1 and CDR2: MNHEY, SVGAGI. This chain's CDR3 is CASSSARREAFF. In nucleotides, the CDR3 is TGTGCCAGCAGTTCGGCAAGGCGGGAAGCTTTCTTT.

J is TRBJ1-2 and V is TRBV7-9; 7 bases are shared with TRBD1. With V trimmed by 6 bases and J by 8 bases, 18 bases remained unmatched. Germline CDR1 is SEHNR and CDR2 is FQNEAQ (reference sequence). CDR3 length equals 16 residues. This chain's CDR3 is CASRSAGGQGSGGYTF. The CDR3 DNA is TGTGCCAGCAGGTCAGCAGGGGGTCAGGGTTCAGGCGGCTACACCTTC.

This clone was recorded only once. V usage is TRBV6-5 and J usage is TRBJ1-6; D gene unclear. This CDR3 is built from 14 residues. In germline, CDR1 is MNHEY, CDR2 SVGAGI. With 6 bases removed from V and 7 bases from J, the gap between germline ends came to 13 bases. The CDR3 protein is CASSNGGRNSPLHF. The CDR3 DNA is TGTGCCAGCAGCAACGGAGGACGGAATTCACCCCTCCACTTT.

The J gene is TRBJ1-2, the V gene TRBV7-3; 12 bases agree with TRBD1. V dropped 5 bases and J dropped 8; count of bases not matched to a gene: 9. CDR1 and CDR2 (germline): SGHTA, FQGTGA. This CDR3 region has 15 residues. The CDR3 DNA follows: TGTGCCAGCAGCCAAGCGGGACAGGGGGCGCGAGGCTACACCTTC. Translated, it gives CASSQAGQGARGYTF. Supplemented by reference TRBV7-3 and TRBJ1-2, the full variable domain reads GAGVSQTPSNKVTEKGKYVELRCDPISGHTALYWYRQSLGQGPEFLIYFQGTGAADDSGLPNDRFFAVRPEGSVSTLKIQRTERGDSAVYLCASSQAGQGARGYTFGSGTRLTVV.

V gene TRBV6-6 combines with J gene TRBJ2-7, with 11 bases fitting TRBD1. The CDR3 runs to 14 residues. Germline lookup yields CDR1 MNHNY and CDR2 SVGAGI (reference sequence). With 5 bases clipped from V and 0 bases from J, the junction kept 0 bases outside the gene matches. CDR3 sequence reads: CASSGQGASYEQYF. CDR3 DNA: TGTGCCAGCAGTGGACAGGGGGCCTCCTACGAGCAGTACTTC.

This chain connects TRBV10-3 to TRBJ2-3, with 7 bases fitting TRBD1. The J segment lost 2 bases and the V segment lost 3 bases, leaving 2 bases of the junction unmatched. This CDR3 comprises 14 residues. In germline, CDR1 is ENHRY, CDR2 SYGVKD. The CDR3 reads CAISDRGNTDTQYF. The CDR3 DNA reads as TGTGCCATCAGTGACAGGGGGAACACAGATACGCAGTATTTT.

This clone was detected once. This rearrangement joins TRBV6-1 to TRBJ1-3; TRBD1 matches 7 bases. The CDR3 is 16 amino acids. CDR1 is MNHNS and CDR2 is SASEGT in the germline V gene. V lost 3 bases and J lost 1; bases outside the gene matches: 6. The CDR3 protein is CASSETGYRSGNTIYF. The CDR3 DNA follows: TGTGCCAGCAGTGAGACAGGGTATCGGTCTGGAAACACCATATATTTT.

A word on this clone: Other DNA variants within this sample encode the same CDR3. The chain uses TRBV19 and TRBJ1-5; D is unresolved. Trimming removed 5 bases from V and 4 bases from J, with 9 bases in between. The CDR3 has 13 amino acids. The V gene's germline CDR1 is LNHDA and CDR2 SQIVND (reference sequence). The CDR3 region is CASSGQVNQPQHF. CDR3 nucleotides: TGTGCCAGTAGTGGCCAGGTTAATCAGCCCCAGCATTTT.